The TCR beta chain under discussion was sequenced for a study of identical twins. Findings and limits, study-wide: Insertions ran lower in abundant cord blood beta clonotypes, though not in memory repertoires. Cross-sectional statistical analysis was relied on for the conclusions, without the same donors being followed.

Comments on this clonotype: The antigen is not known. Compared with germline, one end of the junction differs, possibly owing to a read error.

Template switching added a universal primer site; cDNA carried unique molecular identifiers. Each CDR3 protein is one row after TCRdb ran MiXCR on the 5' RACE reads. The sample includes around 230,000 distinct CDR3 sequences, roughly 9.4% of them seen just once. The donor group consisted entirely of healthy Caucasians. The clonotype was recovered from a woman between 18 and 30 years old in good health. The sample was memory (CD45RO+) T cells sorted from blood.

The CDR3 DNA reads as TGCTGTGCTAGCATGGCTAGCGGGAGCTCCCGGAGGAATGAGCAGTTCTTC. Translating gives CCASMASGSSRRNEQFF. V and J are TRBV20-1 and TRBJ2-1; 10 bases fit TRBD2. Germline CDR1 is DFQATT and CDR2 is SNEGSKA (reference sequence). The CDR3 is made up of 17 amino acids.